These 12 T cell receptor beta chains came from one sample sequenced in a study of T cell responses to AZD1222 COVID-19 vaccine. Data came from immunoSEQ multiplex PCR; TCRdb stores just in-frame clones and leaves some out. The table includes under 75,000 clones, roughly 87% detected once. Sequenced here: peripheral blood, sampled on day 0 of AZD1222 vaccination. The source is an adult in good health.

The J gene is TRBJ2-2, the V gene TRBV5-1; D uncertain. Germline-derived CDR1 and CDR2 are SGHRS and YFSETQ. The CDR3 runs 14 residues. Between the trimmed V and J ends, which lost 9 bases and 6 bases, there was a span of 18 bases. CDR3 nucleotide sequence: TGCGCCACCAATCCGACGGCAGATTCCGGGGAGCTGTTTTTT. This codes for CATNPTADSGELFF.

V and J are TRBV6-5 and TRBJ2-3, with 8 bases identical to TRBD2. Germline V gene sequence: CDR1 MNHEY, CDR2 SVGAGI. The CDR3 runs to 15 residues. The V and J ends lost 6 bases and 4 bases, in that order; junction bases with no gene match: 9. The DNA of the CDR3 is TGTGCCAGCAGACCGAGTCGGGGGGGGGCAGATACGCAGTATTTT. Its translation: CASRPSRGGADTQYF.

The V call is TRBV3-1 (or the pseudogene TRBV3-2), the J call TRBJ2-2; a possible D gene is TRBD2 (5 bases). Trimming pared 5 bases from V and 3 bases from J, leaving 19 bases between. Looked up from germline, CDR1 is LGHDT and CDR2 is YNNKEL (reference sequence). The CDR3 has 17 amino acids. The CDR3 bases are TGTGCCAGCAGCGTAGAAGAGGGTGGGCCACACACCGGGGAGCTGTTTTTT. Translation: CASSVEEGGPHTGELFF.

CDR3 residues: CAWTPDRVYGYTF. The DNA of the CDR3 is TGTGCCTGGACCCCGGACAGGGTCTATGGCTACACCTTC. The V gene is TRBV30, the J gene TRBJ1-2, with 8 bases aligning to TRBD1. The CDR3 totals 13 residues. With 4 bases clipped from V and 4 bases from J, the junction kept 5 bases outside the gene matches. Germline assignment: CDR1 GTSNPN and CDR2 SVGIG (reference sequence).

The chain employs TRBV11-3 and TRBJ2-1; TRBD2 matches at 12 bases. The trim removed 5 bases at V and 9 bases at J, leaving 8 bases unmatched. Per germline, CDR1 SGHNT and CDR2 YENEEA. The CDR3 loop spans 15 amino acids. CDR3 loop: CASSPLAGGPGEQFF. The CDR3 bases are TGTGCCAGCAGCCCCCTAGCGGGAGGGCCGGGTGAGCAGTTCTTC.

V and J are TRBV7-9 and TRBJ2-3; D is perhaps TRBD1 or TRBD2 (6 bases each). Trimming cost V 5 bases and J 4 bases, with 13 bases left between them. The CDR3 totals 14 residues. Germline CDR1 and CDR2: SEHNR and FQNEAQ (reference sequence). The CDR3 here is CASSLGGTPDTQYF. The DNA for the CDR3 is TGTGCCAGCAGCCTAGGCGGGACACCAGATACGCAGTATTTT.

The chain joins TRBV11-2 to TRBJ2-1, with D possibly matching TRBD2 (5 bases). CDR3 length: 15 amino acids. Trimming stripped 1 base from V and 6 bases from J, with 13 bases between. Germline V CDR1 and CDR2: SGHAT, FQNNGV. In DNA, the CDR3 is TGTGCCAGCAGCTTAGCCCAGCTAGCCATCAATGAGCAGTTCTTC. Translation: CASSLAQLAINEQFF.

This chain uses TRBV11-2 with TRBJ2-1, with TRBD2 identical over 12 bases. CDR1 is SGHAT and CDR2 is FQNNGV in the germline V gene. The V and J ends lost 4 bases and 4 bases, in that order; junction bases with no gene match: 2. The CDR3 is made up of 15 amino acids. CDR3 sequence reads: CASSSTSGGYNEQFF. DNA of the CDR3: TGTGCCAGCAGCTCAACTAGCGGGGGGTACAATGAGCAGTTCTTC.

V and J are TRBV9 and TRBJ2-7; the match to TRBD1 covers 9 bases. CDR1 and CDR2 from the germline V gene are SGDLS and YYNGEE. The CDR3 length is 12 residues. Trimming at V came to 6 bases and at J to 6 bases, leaving 4 bases not matched to a gene. CDR3 DNA: TGTGCCAGCAAGGGGACAGGGACCGAGCAGTACTTC. Its translation: CASKGTGTEQYF.

This clone was observed a handful of times. The chain links TRBV5-4 to TRBJ2-1; D is unclear. Germline CDR1 is SGHNT and CDR2 is YYREEE (reference sequence). The CDR3 contains 14 residues. V lost 6 bases and J lost 3, with 13 bases in between. In DNA form, the CDR3 reads TGTGCCAGCACGCCCCAGTCCAGCTACAATGAGCAGTTCTTC. Its translation is CASTPQSSYNEQFF.

V is TRBV29-1 and J is TRBJ1-2, with 9 bases fitting TRBD1. The V and J ends lost 4 bases and 7 bases, in that order; junction bases with no gene match: 4. Germline lookup yields CDR1 SQVTM and CDR2 ANQGSEA. The CDR3 is 12 amino acids. Written as DNA, the CDR3 is TGCAGCGTTGGGGACAGGGTCAGTGGCTACACCTTC. Its translation is CSVGDRVSGYTF.

The chain recombines TRBV5-4 with TRBJ2-1; 11 positions agree with TRBD2. The junction had 1 base not matched to a gene; V was cut back by 0 bases and J by 5 bases. The CDR3 has 15 residues. Germline lookup yields CDR1 SGHNT and CDR2 YYREEE (reference sequence). The CDR3 sequence: CASSLGGLADNEQFF. As DNA, the CDR3 is TGTGCCAGCAGCTTGGGGGGACTAGCGGACAATGAGCAGTTCTTC.